This TCR beta chain is drawn from a study of T cell repertoires in cytomegalovirus infection. Study background: TCR beta signatures that were public indicated CMV infection and matching HLA type.

This clonotype was picked up one time. Its specificity is not known. TCRdb processed the reads anew with MiXCR; each CDR3 protein has one entry. The sample shows approximately 1,000,000 distinct CDR3 sequences, around 31% of them seen only once. This receptor was obtained from a human donor in good health (CMV status not recorded). Some clones in this sample may be carry-over from other donors' samples. The material sequenced was cultured CD8+ T cells from PBMCs, taken from culture after CMV antigen stimulation.

The CDR3 DNA reads TGTGCCAGCAGCCTTACTTGGACAGGGAGCGGCTACGAGCAGTACTTC. It encodes CASSLTWTGSGYEQYF. V usage is TRBV27 and J usage is TRBJ2-7, with 8 bases fitting TRBD1. Germline V gene lookup returns CDR1 MNHEY and CDR2 SMNVEV (reference sequence). Trimming at V came to 6 bases and at J to 3 bases, leaving 13 bases not matched to a gene. This CDR3 is built from 16 residues.